These 7 T cell receptor beta chains were all obtained from the same sample, sequenced in a study of T cell repertoires in cytomegalovirus infection. One entry per CDR3 protein, called by TCRdb with MiXCR from the reads. Of 350,000 to 550,000 distinct CDR3 sequences listed, approximately 31% are singletons. Sequences were obtained from PBMCs. The origin of the receptors is a human donor in good health (CMV status not recorded). Some clones in this sample may be carry-over from other donors' samples.

CDR3 sequence (DNA): TGTGCCACCAGCAGATCGGGACAGGGGATCAATGAGCAGTTCTTC. Translating it yields CATSRSGQGINEQFF. This chain uses TRBV15 with TRBJ2-1, with 10 bases lining up with TRBD1. The CDR3 runs 15 residues. Germline CDR1 LNHNV, CDR2 YYDKDF (reference sequence). With V trimmed by 2 bases and J by 6 bases, 4 bases remained unmatched.

As regards this clonotype: A much larger clone sits a single nucleotide away, making a read error possible. CDR3 sequence (DNA): TGTGCCAGCAGCAATACAGGGACCACTGAAGCTTTCTTT. Translating it yields CASSNTGTTEAFF. This chain joins TRBV7-2 and TRBJ1-1, with D perhaps matching TRBD1 (6 bases). Trimming took off 5 bases at V and 4 bases at J, with 11 bases between the two ends. Germline CDR1 is SGHTA and CDR2 is FQGNSA. CDR3 size: 13 residues.

The J gene is TRBJ2-7, the V gene TRBV14, with D possibly TRBD2 on 5 matching bases. Trimming left V 3 bases short and J 3 bases short, with 9 bases between. This CDR3 is 13 amino acids long. Germline V CDR1 and CDR2: SGHDN, FVKESK. The CDR3 bases are TGTGCCAGCAGCCAGACTACCCTCTACGAGCAGTACTTC. Translated, it gives CASSQTTLYEQYF.

The chain joins TRBV6-6 to TRBJ1-1, with a weak D call TRBD1 (5 bases). Germline loops: CDR1 MNHNY, CDR2 SVGAGI (reference sequence). V was clipped by 6 bases and J by 8 bases, with 10 bases between them. This CDR3 comprises 11 residues. CDR3 amino acids: CASSSTDEAFF. CDR3 in DNA: TGTGCCAGCAGCTCGACAGACGAAGCTTTCTTT.

This clonotype showed up many times. The chain recombines TRBV7-9 with TRBJ1-1; 9 nucleotides align to TRBD1. CDR3 length equals 17 residues. V lost 5 bases and J lost 3; bases outside the gene matches: 13. CDR1 is SEHNR, CDR2 FQNEAQ, per germline (reference sequence). Written as DNA, the CDR3 is TGTGCCAGCAGCCTAGGCTCCGGGACAGGGTTTGACACTGAAGCTTTCTTT. Protein product: CASSLGSGTGFDTEAFF.

This clonotype was detected many times. This chain joins TRBV7-2 and TRBJ2-2; D is perhaps TRBD1 (6 bases). Germline V gene sequence: CDR1 SGHTA, CDR2 FQGNSA. The CDR3 runs to 14 residues. Trimming took off 3 bases at V and 2 bases at J, with 7 bases between the two ends. The CDR3 reads CASSFGTNTGELFF. In DNA, the CDR3 is TGTGCCAGCAGCTTCGGGACAAACACCGGGGAGCTGTTTTTT. The complete variable domain, with remaining parts taken from reference TRBV7-2 and TRBJ2-2, reads GAGVSQSPSNKVTEKGKDVELRCDPISGHTALYWYRQSLGQGLEFLIYFQGNSAPDKSGLPSDRFSAERTGGSVSTLTIQRTQQEDSAVYLCASSFGTNTGELFFGEGSRLTVL.

This rearrangement joins TRBV7-2 to TRBJ1-6; perhaps TRBD1 as D (6 bases). Trimming shortened V by 5 bases and J by 7 bases, and 15 bases separated the two germline ends. The CDR3 totals 15 residues. Germline V gene lookup returns CDR1 SGHTA and CDR2 FQGNSA. DNA of the CDR3: TGTGCCAGCAGCCCCGTCGACAGGCGGAATTCACCCCTCCACTTT. This translates into CASSPVDRRNSPLHF. The whole variable domain, filled in from reference TRBV7-2 and TRBJ1-6, reads GAGVSQSPSNKVTEKGKDVELRCDPISGHTALYWYRQSLGQGLEFLIYFQGNSAPDKSGLPSDRFSAERTGGSVSTLTIQRTQQEDSAVYLCASSPVDRRNSPLHFGNGTRLTVT.